This T cell receptor (beta chain) was identified during a study of regulatory T cells in long-lasting Graves disease. Study-wide points: Lower TCR diversity was seen in persistent Graves' patients than in newly diagnosed ones. Whereas new patients shared about a thousand public clonotypes, persistent patients shared more, at about 3,000.

CDR3 length equals 11 residues. Germline V lookup: CDR1 MDHEN, CDR2 SYDVKM. V gave up 11 bases and J gave up 7 bases, with 14 bases separating them. A word on this clonotype: Antigen: not known. It is likely a read error, because the conserved phenylalanine at the end of the CDR3 is missing.

Time point reported: persistent/refractory GD, antithyroid drugs over 5 years with positive TRAb. PBMC-derived RNA was used for the TCR library. Relying on iRepertoire HTBI primers and Arm-PCR of CDR3 regions, the team built TCR beta libraries. Via MiXCR, TCRdb re-called the multiplex PCR reads, giving one row per CDR3 protein. The table has around 400,000 distinct CDR3 sequences, about 21% seen once. The chain is built from TRBV28 and TRBJ1-1; the D is unclear. Sequences were derived from peripheral blood mononuclear cells (PBMCs), sampled when the disease was refractory, from a patient treated with antithyroid drugs. The receptor's source is a female donor with Graves disease. CDR3 nucleotides: TGTGCCTTGAGGATCCGAGGTGAAGCTTTCTCT. Amino acid sequence: CALRIRGEAFS.